Shown below are 17 T cell receptor beta chains from a single sample sequenced in a study of blood T cell repertoires in COVID-19. The data were produced by immunoSEQ multiplex PCR, yet TCRdb's version contains in-frame clones alone and is incomplete. This sample has approximately 210,000 clones, with about 80% found just once. The source material was PBMCs or T cells enriched from blood (not recorded which). These receptors came from a man aged 35-49 years who had recovered from COVID-19.

The rearrangement joins TRBV28 to TRBJ1-2; 9 positions match TRBD1. The V gene end was trimmed by 3 bases and the J gene end by 8 bases; junction bases not matched to a gene: 7. This CDR3 region has 14 residues. The germline V gene encodes CDR1 MDHEN and CDR2 SYDVKM. Written as DNA, the CDR3 is TGTGCCAGCAGTTTCCCTCGGACAGGGGACGGCTACACCTTC. Protein product: CASSFPRTGDGYTF.

This sequence joins TRBV2 and TRBJ1-4, with TRBD1 matching over 7 bases. J lost 5 bases, V lost 5 bases, and 5 bases had no gene match. This CDR3 spans 14 amino acids. The germline V gene has CDR1 SNHLY and CDR2 FYNNEI. The DNA of the CDR3 is TGTGCCAGCAGTATGGGACAGCCAAATGAAAAACTGTTTTTT. As protein: CASSMGQPNEKLFF.

This chain links TRBV5-1 with TRBJ2-2, with no clear D. Deletions cut 0 bases from V and 3 bases from J, with 15 bases between. The CDR3 has 17 residues. In germline, CDR1 is SGHRS, CDR2 YFSETQ. CDR3: CASSLEVLGRYTGELFF. CDR3 DNA sequence: TGCGCCAGCAGCTTGGAAGTCTTGGGCAGGTACACCGGGGAGCTGTTTTTT.

The CDR3 DNA is TGCAGCGTCCGGGACAGAACCTTTCAAGAGACCCAGTACTTC. Translation gives CSVRDRTFQETQYF. V usage is TRBV29-1 and J usage is TRBJ2-5; TRBD1 agrees at 7 bases. In germline, CDR1 is SQVTM, CDR2 ANQGSEA. J gave up 2 bases and V 6 bases, and 9 bases lay outside the gene matches. The CDR3 consists of 14 residues.

The rearrangement uses TRBV5-1 and TRBJ1-1; perhaps TRBD1 as D (5 bases). V was trimmed by 5 bases and J by 1 base, leaving 18 bases between them. CDR3 length equals 16 residues. Per germline, CDR1 SGHRS and CDR2 YFSETQ. CDR3 DNA: TGCGCCAGCAGGTCTCTCGGGGCCGGGGGGAACACTGAAGCTTTCTTT. This translates into CASRSLGAGGNTEAFF.

The chain uses TRBV19 and TRBJ2-5, with a possible D match to TRBD2 (5 bases). The V and J ends lost 1 base and 3 bases respectively, with 9 bases between them. Germline V CDR1 and CDR2: LNHDA, SQIVND (reference sequence). The length of the CDR3 is 14 residues. The CDR3 protein is CASSIVLAEETQYF. In nucleotides, the CDR3 is TGTGCCAGTAGTATAGTTCTAGCTGAAGAGACCCAGTACTTC.

The chain couples TRBV2 to TRBJ1-2, with 9 bases identical to TRBD1. This CDR3 spans 14 amino acids. Germline-derived CDR1 and CDR2 are SNHLY and FYNNEI. The trim removed 4 bases at V and 4 bases at J, leaving 4 bases unmatched. This CDR3 is CASSGQGGSYGYTF. The CDR3 DNA follows: TGTGCCAGCAGTGGACAGGGGGGGAGCTATGGCTACACCTTC.

This chain joins TRBV11-3 and TRBJ1-1; D is uncertain. Germline CDR1 is SGHNT and CDR2 is YENEEA. The CDR3 is made up of 12 amino acids. V lost 2 bases to trimming and J lost 4 bases, with 5 bases between them. The CDR3 region is CASSLSGTEAFF. CDR3 nucleotides: TGTGCCAGCAGCTTATCCGGCACTGAAGCTTTCTTT.

The V gene is TRBV24-1, the J gene TRBJ2-7, with 9 bases lining up with TRBD1. This CDR3 has 16 amino acids. V shed 1 base and J 0 bases; nucleotides not matched to a gene: 3. Germline CDR1 KGHDR, CDR2 SFDVKD. The CDR3 spells CATSDFSDRGSYEQYF. Here the CDR3 DNA reads TGTGCCACCAGTGATTTTTCGGACAGGGGCTCCTACGAGCAGTACTTC.

This sequence joins TRBV15 and TRBJ2-5; 7 bases are a match to TRBD2. The CDR3 loop spans 16 amino acids. Germline lookup yields CDR1 LNHNV and CDR2 YYDKDF (reference sequence). After removal of 0 bases from V and 5 bases from J, the junction contained 9 bases not matched to a gene. The CDR3 DNA reads TGTGCCACCAGCAGAGATTTTGGCGGCGGGAGTGAGACCCAGTACTTC. The encoded protein is CATSRDFGGGSETQYF.

This chain uses TRBV7-9 with TRBJ2-7; 7 bases align to TRBD1. The CDR3 spans 16 residues. CDR1 and CDR2 (germline): SEHNR, FQNEAQ (reference sequence). V lost 5 bases to trimming and J lost 0 bases; unmatched junction nucleotides: 10. CDR3 bases: TGTGCCAGCAGCAACAACAGGGGTTGGGACTCCTACGAGCAGTACTTC. It codes for CASSNNRGWDSYEQYF.

This clone was counted a single time. The chain joins TRBV4-1 to TRBJ2-2; the match to TRBD1 covers 12 bases. The germline V gene has CDR1 MGHRA and CDR2 YSYEKL. With V trimmed by 2 bases and J by 6 bases, 4 bases remained unmatched. The CDR3 spans 16 residues. The chain's CDR3 is CASSQPGQGAAGELFF. Written as DNA, the CDR3 is TGCGCCAGCAGCCAACCGGGACAGGGGGCGGCCGGGGAGCTGTTTTTT.

V and J are TRBV9 and TRBJ2-7; 10 nucleotides line up with TRBD1. In germline, CDR1 is SGDLS, CDR2 YYNGEE. This CDR3 is 15 amino acids long. V shed 0 bases, J shed 4 bases, and the junction held 4 bases outside the gene matches. CDR3 region: CASSVALGQGYEQYF. Written as DNA, the CDR3 is TGTGCCAGCAGCGTAGCCCTGGGACAGGGGTACGAGCAGTACTTC.

The chain combines TRBV9 with TRBJ2-2; D is perhaps TRBD2 (6 bases). The CDR3 loop spans 13 amino acids. Germline V gives CDR1 SGDLS, CDR2 YYNGEE. The V gene lost 4 bases and the J gene lost 6 bases, with 10 bases spanning the gap. The CDR3 bases are TGTGCCAGCAGCCTCGCGGGGTCCGGGGAGCTGTTTTTT. This translates into CASSLAGSGELFF.

The chain combines TRBV7-2 with TRBJ1-6, with D hard to call. Germline V gene lookup returns CDR1 SGHTA and CDR2 FQGNSA. CDR3 length: 15 amino acids. Trimming took off 0 bases at V and 6 bases at J, with 9 bases between the two ends. The DNA of the CDR3 is TGTGCCAGCAGCTTAGCGGGCAGCCTTAATTCACCCCTCCACTTT. This sequence encodes CASSLAGSLNSPLHF. Full variable domain (outside the CDR3, taken from reference TRBV7-2 and TRBJ1-6): GAGVSQSPSNKVTEKGKDVELRCDPISGHTALYWYRQSLGQGLEFLIYFQGNSAPDKSGLPSDRFSAERTGGSVSTLTIQRTQQEDSAVYLCASSLAGSLNSPLHFGNGTRLTVT.

This chain's CDR3 is CASSAQRESYNEQFF. The CDR3 DNA is TGTGCCAGCAGCGCCCAGCGGGAATCCTACAATGAGCAGTTCTTC. The rearrangement uses TRBV9 and TRBJ2-1, with TRBD2 matching 7 bases. V shed 3 bases, J shed 1 base, and the junction held 4 bases outside the gene matches. This CDR3 is built from 15 residues. Germline V gene sequence: CDR1 SGDLS, CDR2 YYNGEE. Together with reference TRBV9 and TRBJ2-1, the CDR3 gives the full variable domain: DSGVTQTPKHLITATGQRVTLRCSPRSGDLSVYWYQQSLDQGLQFLIQYYNGEERAKGNILERFSAQQFPDLHSELNLSSLELGDSALYFCASSAQRESYNEQFFGPGTRLTVL.

As regards this clone: The same CDR3 can be traced to other DNA sequences in this sample. The V gene is TRBV7-9, the J gene TRBJ1-1; D remains ambiguous. The CDR3 runs to 13 residues. Trimming stripped 1 base from V and 0 bases from J, with 3 bases between. CDR1 is SEHNR and CDR2 is FQNEAQ in the germline V gene (reference sequence). CDR3 region: CASSLVVNTEAFF. The CDR3 bases are TGTGCCAGCAGCTTAGTCGTGAACACTGAAGCTTTCTTT.